Below, one TCR beta chain is given with its context. Its antigen is not identified. The CDR3 consists of 15 residues. The V gene's germline CDR1 is SGHNT and CDR2 YYREEE (reference sequence). V lost 10 bases and J lost 3, with 22 bases in between. TCRdb reanalysed the reads using MiXCR and keeps one entry per CDR3 protein. Among hundreds of thousands of distinct CDR3 sequences, around 9.5% were seen once, and the ten largest hold 3.5% to 4.5%. This sample was taken from a study of T cell repertoires in cytomegalovirus infection. Study-wide findings and caveats: Clonotype analysis showed dominance of the ex vivo response by HLA-C-restricted CMV-specific TCR beta clonotypes.

The sequencing sample was made of PBMCs. The rearrangement links TRBV5-4 to TRBJ1-1, with D possibly matching TRBD1 (6 bases). This TCR came from a human donor in good health (CMV status not recorded). Some clones in this sample may be carry-over from other donors' samples. The CDR3 DNA sequence: TGTGCCGTACGCTCGGGGGCGAACGGTTACACTGAAGCTTTCTTT. Encoded protein: CAVRSGANGYTEAFF.